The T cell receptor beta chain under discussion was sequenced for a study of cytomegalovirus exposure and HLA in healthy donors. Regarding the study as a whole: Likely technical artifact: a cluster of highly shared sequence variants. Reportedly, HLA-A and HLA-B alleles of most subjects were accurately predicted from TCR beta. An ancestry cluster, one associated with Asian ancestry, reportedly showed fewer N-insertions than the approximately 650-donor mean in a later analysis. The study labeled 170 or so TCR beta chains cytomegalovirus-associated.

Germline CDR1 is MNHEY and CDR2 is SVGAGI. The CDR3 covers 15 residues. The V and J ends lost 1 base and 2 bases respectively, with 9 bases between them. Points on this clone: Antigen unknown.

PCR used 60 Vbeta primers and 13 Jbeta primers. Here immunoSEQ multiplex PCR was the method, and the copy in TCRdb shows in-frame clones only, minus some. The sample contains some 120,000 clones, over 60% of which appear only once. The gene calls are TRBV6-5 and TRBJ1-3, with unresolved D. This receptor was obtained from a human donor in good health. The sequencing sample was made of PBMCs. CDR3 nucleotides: TGTGCCAGCAGTTACTTTCGGGGTACTGGAAACACCATATATTTT. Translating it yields CASSYFRGTGNTIYF.